This T cell receptor beta chain was identified in a study of blood T cell repertoires in COVID-19. Sequencing used immunoSEQ multiplex PCR; TCRdb keeps in-frame clones, though not all of them. The profile shows 200,000 to 250,000 clones, approximately 84% of them singletons. V dropped 8 bases and J dropped 9; count of bases not matched to a gene: 13. This CDR3 has 14 residues. Germline V lookup: CDR1 MNHEY, CDR2 SMNVEV (reference sequence). V and J are TRBV27 and TRBJ1-5, with 7 bases matching TRBD1. This TCR was sampled from a woman over 75 with acute or convalescent COVID-19. Sequenced input: peripheral blood. In DNA, the CDR3 is TGTGCCAGCTGGACAGGTTCCAATCAGGCGCCCCAGCATTTT. Protein: CASWTGSNQAPQHF.